This TCR beta chain was observed in a study of regulatory T cells in long-lasting Graves disease. This clonotype has ten or more counts. With 5 bases removed from V and 2 bases from J, the gap between germline ends came to 13 bases. There are 14 residues in the CDR3. Time point here: newly diagnosed GD, antithyroid drugs for less than 3 months. Making the TCR library involved RNA that had been extracted from PBMCs. Combining iRepertoire HTBI primers with Arm-PCR of CDR3 regions, the authors built TCR beta libraries. TCRdb redid the calling of the multiplex PCR reads with MiXCR, one entry per CDR3 protein. The sample shows 350,000 to 400,000 distinct CDR3 sequences, around 15% of them seen only once. This same sample was also part of a study on T cells in Graves' hyperthyroidism and ophthalmopathy. As that report states: Each patient was aged 18 to 65 and had newly diagnosed hyperthyroidism of under 2 months' duration. Those patients with uncontrolled infection, other autoimmune disease, pregnancy or lactation were excluded.

Specimen: peripheral blood mononuclear cells (PBMCs), collected at new diagnosis, from a patient treated with antithyroid drugs. The receptor was isolated from a woman aged 18-29 years with Graves disease. The chain joins TRBV12-3 or TRBV12-4 to TRBJ2-7, with a possible D match to TRBD2 (6 bases). CDR3 in amino acids: CASSPYRTTYEQYF. CDR3 DNA: TGTGCCAGCAGTCCTTACAGGACTACCTACGAGCAGTACTTC.